This T cell receptor (beta chain) was documented in a study of tumor-infiltrating lymphocytes in primary liver carcinoma. Trimming pared 4 bases from V and 5 bases from J, leaving 11 bases between. The CDR3 has 13 residues. The germline CDR1 and CDR2 sequences are MNHEY and SVGEGT. This clonotype is labeled medium-sized. Antigen unknown. Study conclusions and caveats: Tumor-blood pairs (like tumor-adjacent pairs) overlapped less than tumor region pairs did. Just around 7.5-24% of top clones spanned all five tumor regions.

A constant-region primer primed TCR beta cDNA synthesis from 400 to 550 ng of total RNA. Construction of TCR beta libraries relied on three successive nested multiplex PCR rounds employing slightly modified ARM-PCR. Primers for the first two PCR rounds were TRBV1-TRBV30 forward primers and a C-beta reverse primer (about 9 cycles per round). TCRdb re-derived calls from the multiplex PCR reads in MiXCR, one entry per CDR3 protein. The repertoire consists of more than 85,000 distinct CDR3 sequences, with roughly 80% occurring once and the leading ten covering 15% to 25%. RNA and DNA were co-extracted from around 20-30 mg of unsorted bulk tissue.

What was sequenced was liver tumor tissue from sampling region 3. Subset in this sample: tumor region T3, left-lateral pole. The V call is TRBV6-2 or TRBV6-3, the J call TRBJ1-1, with unresolved D. This clonotype was obtained from a middle-aged man with primary liver carcinoma and hepatitis B virus infection. CDR3 in DNA: TGTGCCAGCAGTTCCCCCCTTCGTACTGAAGCTTTCTTT. This translates into CASSSPLRTEAFF.